These 11 T cell receptor beta chains share one sample of origin, sequenced in a study of CD8+ T cells in alopecia areata. Sequencing used cDNA as its template, made by extracting RNA and reverse transcribing it. TCRdb keeps only in-frame clones here, not all; method: immunoSEQ multiplex PCR. The table shows about 200,000 clones, with around 65% occurring only once. Documented treatment: oral pan-JAK inhibitor, 5-10 mg twice daily. This specimen consisted of CD4+ T cells sorted from blood, obtained at week 4, from a patient treated with tofacitinib. Receptors were obtained from a human donor with alopecia areata.

The chain employs TRBV4-1 and TRBJ2-7; 7 nucleotides agree with TRBD1. Trimming at V came to 3 bases and at J to 5 bases, leaving 16 bases not matched to a gene. Germline V CDR1 and CDR2: MGHRA, YSYEKL. This CDR3 spans 17 amino acids. CDR3 in amino acids: CASSHPVRGQTAHEQYF. CDR3 nucleotides: TGCGCCAGCAGCCATCCCGTGAGGGGACAGACCGCCCACGAGCAGTACTTC.

This clone was detected only once. The chain combines TRBV18 with TRBJ2-7; D uncertain. Per germline, CDR1 KGHSH and CDR2 LQKENI. V lost 2 bases and J lost 7, with 9 bases in between. This CDR3 region has 12 residues. The CDR3 sequence is CASSPGSSEQYF. The CDR3 nucleotides are TGTGCCAGCTCACCAGGGTCCAGTGAGCAGTACTTC.

The chain links TRBV29-1 to TRBJ2-1, with D unclear. V lost 0 bases, J lost 0 bases, and 12 bases lay in between. Looked up from germline, CDR1 is SQVTM and CDR2 is ANQGSEA. The CDR3 spans 16 residues. The CDR3 sequence: CSVEELVMVSYNEQFF. The CDR3 nucleotides read TGCAGCGTTGAAGAGTTAGTAATGGTCTCCTACAATGAGCAGTTCTTC.

This chain connects TRBV20-1 to TRBJ1-2; tentative D call: TRBD1 (6 bases). CDR3 length: 10 amino acids. V was trimmed by 6 bases and J by 8 bases, leaving 10 bases between them. Germline loops: CDR1 DFQATT, CDR2 SNEGSKA (reference sequence). The CDR3, as DNA: TGCAGTGCCCAGGGGAGCGGCTACACCTTC. As protein: CSAQGSGYTF.

This chain links TRBV11-2 with TRBJ1-2; 8 bases line up with TRBD1. The CDR3 runs to 13 residues. J lost 8 bases, V lost 1 base, and 3 bases had no gene match. Germline CDR1 reads SGHAT; CDR2 reads FQNNGV. The CDR3 protein is CASSLATGVGYTF. CDR3 bases: TGTGCCAGCAGCTTAGCGACAGGGGTCGGCTACACCTTC.

The chain combines TRBV6-6 with TRBJ1-2; unclear D gene. This CDR3 spans 13 amino acids. Trimming took 5 bases from V and 8 from J, leaving 15 bases between them. Germline-derived CDR1 and CDR2 are MNHNY and SVGAGI (reference sequence). The CDR3 loop is CASSSDNSGGYTF. Here the CDR3 DNA reads TGTGCCAGCAGTAGCGACAACTCTGGGGGCTACACCTTC.

This chain joins TRBV6-1 and TRBJ2-7; D perhaps matches TRBD1 (6 bases). V was shortened by 5 bases and J by 2 bases, with 13 bases between the two germline ends. Germline V gives CDR1 MNHNS, CDR2 SASEGT. The CDR3 covers 14 residues. The CDR3 is CASSRQAGAYEQYF. CDR3 nucleotide sequence: TGTGCCAGCAGTCGACAGGCAGGGGCCTACGAGCAGTACTTC.

The genes are TRBV5-4 and TRBJ1-1; perhaps TRBD1 as D (5 bases). The CDR3 is 12 residues long. From germline, CDR1 is SGHNT and CDR2 YYREEE (reference sequence). Trimming removed 4 bases from V and 11 bases from J, with 15 bases in between. CDR3 in DNA: TGTGCCAGCAGCGGAGGGGACTTACGGGCTTTCTTT. It yields the protein CASSGGDLRAFF.

The chain couples TRBV6-5 to TRBJ2-7, with D tentatively TRBD1 (5 bases). The germline V gene has CDR1 MNHEY and CDR2 SVGAGI. Trimming shortened V by 0 bases and J by 5 bases, and 11 bases separated the two germline ends. This CDR3 has 14 residues. Written as DNA, the CDR3 is TGTGCCAGCAGTTACTCGGGGCAGGGAAACGAGCAGTACTTC. Protein product: CASSYSGQGNEQYF.

The chain uses TRBV7-8 and TRBJ1-4; D unclear. Trimming pared 2 bases from V and 6 bases from J, leaving 13 bases between. The CDR3 spans 15 residues. Germline values: CDR1 SGHVS, CDR2 FQNEAQ. CDR3 residues: CASSLTRGVHEKLFF. The CDR3 DNA reads as TGTGCCAGCAGCTTAACCCGGGGAGTTCATGAAAAACTGTTTTTT.

The rearrangement links TRBV23-1 to TRBJ2-2; D gene unclear. TRBV23-1 is noted as an ORF with a role that remains uncertain. V was pared by 4 bases and J by 4 bases, with 10 bases between. The CDR3 consists of 14 residues. For the CDR3, the DNA is TGCGCCAGCAGTCCCCCATCTTGCACCGGGGAGCTGTTTTTT. Translating gives CASSPPSCTGELFF.